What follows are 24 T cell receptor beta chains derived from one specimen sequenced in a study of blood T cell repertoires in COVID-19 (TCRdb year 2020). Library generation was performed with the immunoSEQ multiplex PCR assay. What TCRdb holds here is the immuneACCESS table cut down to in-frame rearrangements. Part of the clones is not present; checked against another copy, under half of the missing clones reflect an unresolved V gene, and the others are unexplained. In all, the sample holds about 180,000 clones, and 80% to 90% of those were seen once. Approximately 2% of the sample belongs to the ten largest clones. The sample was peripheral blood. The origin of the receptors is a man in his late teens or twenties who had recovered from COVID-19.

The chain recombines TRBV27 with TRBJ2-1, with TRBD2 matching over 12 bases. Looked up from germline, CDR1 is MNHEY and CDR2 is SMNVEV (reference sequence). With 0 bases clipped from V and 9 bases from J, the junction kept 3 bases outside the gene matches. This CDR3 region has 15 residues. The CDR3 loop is CASSLSTSGSTEQFF. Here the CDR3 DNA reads TGTGCCAGCAGTTTATCGACTAGCGGGAGTACTGAGCAGTTCTTC.

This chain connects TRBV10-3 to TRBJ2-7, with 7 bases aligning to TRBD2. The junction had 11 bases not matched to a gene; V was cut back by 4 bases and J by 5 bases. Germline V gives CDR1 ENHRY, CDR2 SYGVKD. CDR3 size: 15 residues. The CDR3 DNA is TGTGCCATCAGTGTCTCTAGCGGAGGGCACGACGAGCAGTACTTC. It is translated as CAISVSSGGHDEQYF.

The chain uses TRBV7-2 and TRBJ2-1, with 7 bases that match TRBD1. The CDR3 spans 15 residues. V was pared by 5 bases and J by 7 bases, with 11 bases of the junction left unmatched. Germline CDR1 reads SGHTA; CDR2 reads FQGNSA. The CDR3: CASSVDRARGNEQFF. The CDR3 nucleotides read TGTGCCAGCAGCGTCGACAGGGCAAGAGGGAATGAGCAGTTCTTC.

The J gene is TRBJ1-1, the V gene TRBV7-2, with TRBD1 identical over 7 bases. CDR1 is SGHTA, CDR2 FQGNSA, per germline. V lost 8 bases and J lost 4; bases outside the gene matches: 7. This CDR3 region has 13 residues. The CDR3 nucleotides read TGTGCCAGCGACGTTTCAGGGGGCACTGAAGCTTTCTTT. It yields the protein CASDVSGGTEAFF.

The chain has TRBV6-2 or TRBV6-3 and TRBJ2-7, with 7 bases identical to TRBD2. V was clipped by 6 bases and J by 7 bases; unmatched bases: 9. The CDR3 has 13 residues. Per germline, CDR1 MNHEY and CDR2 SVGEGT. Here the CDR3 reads CASSRRPGGEQYF. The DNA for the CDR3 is TGTGCCAGCAGCCGTCGGCCCGGGGGGGAGCAGTACTTC.

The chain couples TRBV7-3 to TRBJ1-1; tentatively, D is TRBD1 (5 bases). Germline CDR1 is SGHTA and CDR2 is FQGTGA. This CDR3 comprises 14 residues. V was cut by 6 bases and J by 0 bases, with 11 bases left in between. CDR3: CASRLDNLNTEAFF. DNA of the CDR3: TGTGCCAGCAGATTGGACAATCTGAACACTGAAGCTTTCTTT. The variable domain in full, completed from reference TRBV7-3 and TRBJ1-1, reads GAGVSQTPSNKVTEKGKYVELRCDPISGHTALYWYRQSLGQGPEFLIYFQGTGAADDSGLPNDRFFAVRPEGSVSTLKIQRTERGDSAVYLCASRLDNLNTEAFFGQGTRLTVV.

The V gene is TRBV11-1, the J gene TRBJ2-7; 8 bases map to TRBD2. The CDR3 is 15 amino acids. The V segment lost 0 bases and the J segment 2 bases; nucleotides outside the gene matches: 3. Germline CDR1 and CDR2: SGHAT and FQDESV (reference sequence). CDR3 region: CASSLAGAGAYEQYF. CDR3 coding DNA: TGTGCCAGCAGCTTAGCCGGAGCGGGGGCCTACGAGCAGTACTTC.

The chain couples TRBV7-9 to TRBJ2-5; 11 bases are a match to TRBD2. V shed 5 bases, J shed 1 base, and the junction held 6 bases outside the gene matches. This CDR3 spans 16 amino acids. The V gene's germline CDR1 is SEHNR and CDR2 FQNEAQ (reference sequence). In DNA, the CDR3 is TGTGCCAGCAGCCTTACGACTAGCGGGGTCCAAGAGACCCAGTACTTC. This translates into CASSLTTSGVQETQYF.

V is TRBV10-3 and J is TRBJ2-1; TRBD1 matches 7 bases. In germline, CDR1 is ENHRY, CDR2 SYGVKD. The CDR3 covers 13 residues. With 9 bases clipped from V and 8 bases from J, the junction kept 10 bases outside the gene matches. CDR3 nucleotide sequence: TGTGCCATTCGACAGGGCGGGCGTGATGAGCAGTTCTTC. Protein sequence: CAIRQGGRDEQFF.

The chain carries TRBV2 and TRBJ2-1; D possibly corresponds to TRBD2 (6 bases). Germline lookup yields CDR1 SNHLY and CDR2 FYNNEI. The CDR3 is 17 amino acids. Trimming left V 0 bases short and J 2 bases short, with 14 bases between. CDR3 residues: CASSEANRDWTYNEQFF. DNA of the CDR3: TGTGCCAGCAGTGAAGCAAACCGGGACTGGACCTACAATGAGCAGTTCTTC.

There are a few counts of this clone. The CDR3 region is CASTNGPGYGGYTF. The CDR3 DNA reads TGTGCCAGCACCAACGGGCCGGGATACGGGGGCTACACCTTC. The rearrangement uses TRBV7-9 and TRBJ1-2; the D is unclear. The CDR3 is 14 residues long. V shed 7 bases and J shed 8 bases, with 20 bases lying between them. From germline, CDR1 is SEHNR and CDR2 FQNEAQ (reference sequence).

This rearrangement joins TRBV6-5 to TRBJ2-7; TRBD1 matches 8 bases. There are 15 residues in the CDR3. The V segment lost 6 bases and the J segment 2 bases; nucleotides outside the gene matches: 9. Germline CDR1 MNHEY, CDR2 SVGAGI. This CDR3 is CASRAPGTGAYEQYF. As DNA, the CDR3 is TGTGCCAGCAGAGCCCCCGGGACAGGAGCCTACGAGCAGTACTTC.

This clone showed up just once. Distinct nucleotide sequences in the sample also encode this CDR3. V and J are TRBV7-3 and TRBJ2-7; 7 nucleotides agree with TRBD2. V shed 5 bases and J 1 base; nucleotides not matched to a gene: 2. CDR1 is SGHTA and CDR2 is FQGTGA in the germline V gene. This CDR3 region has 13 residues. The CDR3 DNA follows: TGTGCCAGCAGCCGCGGGGGATCCTACGAGCAGTACTTC. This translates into CASSRGGSYEQYF.

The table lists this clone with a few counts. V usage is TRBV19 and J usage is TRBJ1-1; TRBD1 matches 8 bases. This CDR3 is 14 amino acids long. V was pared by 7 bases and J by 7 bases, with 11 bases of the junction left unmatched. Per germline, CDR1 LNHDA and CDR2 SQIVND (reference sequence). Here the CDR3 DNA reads TGTGCCAGTATCCGGACAGGGAGGATGGGTGAAGCTTTCTTT. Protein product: CASIRTGRMGEAFF.

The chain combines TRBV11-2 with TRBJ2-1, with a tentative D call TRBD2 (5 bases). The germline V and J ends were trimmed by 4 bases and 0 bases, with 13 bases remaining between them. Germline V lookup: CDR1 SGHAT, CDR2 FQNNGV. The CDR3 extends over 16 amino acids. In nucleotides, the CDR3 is TGTGCCAGCAGCTCTCGAGCGGACTCCTCCTACAATGAGCAGTTCTTC. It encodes CASSSRADSSYNEQFF.

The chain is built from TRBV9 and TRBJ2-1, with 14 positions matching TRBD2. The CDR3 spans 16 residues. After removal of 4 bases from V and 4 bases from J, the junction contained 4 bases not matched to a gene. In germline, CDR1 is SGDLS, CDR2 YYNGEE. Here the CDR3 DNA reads TGTGCCAGCAGCACCCGACTAGCGGGAGGGTACAATGAGCAGTTCTTC. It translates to CASSTRLAGGYNEQFF.

The CDR3 nucleotides are TGCAGTGCTAGTAGACTAGCGGGAAGAACCGGGGAGCTGTTTTTT. Its translation: CSASRLAGRTGELFF. V usage is TRBV20-1 and J usage is TRBJ2-2; 11 bases match TRBD2. Germline V gene lookup returns CDR1 DFQATT and CDR2 SNEGSKA (reference sequence). There are 15 residues in the CDR3. V dropped 3 bases and J dropped 5; count of bases not matched to a gene: 5.

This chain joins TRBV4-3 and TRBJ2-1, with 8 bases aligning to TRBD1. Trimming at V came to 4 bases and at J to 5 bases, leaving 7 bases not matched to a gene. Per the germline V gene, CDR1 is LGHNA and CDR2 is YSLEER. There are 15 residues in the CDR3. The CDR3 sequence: CASSRTGFDNNEQFF. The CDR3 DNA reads TGCGCCAGCAGCCGGACAGGGTTTGATAACAATGAGCAGTTCTTC.

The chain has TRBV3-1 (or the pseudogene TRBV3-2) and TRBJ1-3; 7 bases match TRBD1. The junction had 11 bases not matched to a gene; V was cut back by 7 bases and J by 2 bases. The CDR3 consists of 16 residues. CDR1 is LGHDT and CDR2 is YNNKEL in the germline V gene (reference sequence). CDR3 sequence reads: CASNPTGQRAGNTIYF. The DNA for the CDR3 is TGTGCCAGCAACCCGACAGGGCAGAGAGCTGGAAACACCATATATTTT.

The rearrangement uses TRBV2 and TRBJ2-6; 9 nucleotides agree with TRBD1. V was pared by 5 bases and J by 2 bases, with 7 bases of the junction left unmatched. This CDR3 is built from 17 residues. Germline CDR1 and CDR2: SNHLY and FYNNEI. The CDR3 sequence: CASSLQGAITGANVLTF. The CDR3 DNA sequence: TGTGCCAGCAGTCTACAGGGGGCTATCACTGGGGCCAACGTCCTGACTTTC. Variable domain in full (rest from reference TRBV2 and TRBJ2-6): EPEVTQTPSHQVTQMGQEVILRCVPISNHLYFYWYRQILGQKVEFLVSFYNNEISEKSEIFDDQFSVERPDGSNFTLKIRSTKLEDSAMYFCASSLQGAITGANVLTFGAGSRLTVL.

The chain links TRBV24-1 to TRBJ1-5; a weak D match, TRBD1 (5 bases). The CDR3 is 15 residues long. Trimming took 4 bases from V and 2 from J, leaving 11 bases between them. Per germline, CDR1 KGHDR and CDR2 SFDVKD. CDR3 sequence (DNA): TGTGCCACCAGTGAGGGGGGGACGGGCAATCAGCCCCAGCATTTT. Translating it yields CATSEGGTGNQPQHF.

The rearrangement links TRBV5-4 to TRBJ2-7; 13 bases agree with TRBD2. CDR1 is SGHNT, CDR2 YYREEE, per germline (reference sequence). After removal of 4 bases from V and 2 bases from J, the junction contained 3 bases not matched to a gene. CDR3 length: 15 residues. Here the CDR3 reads CASSQTSGRTYEQYF. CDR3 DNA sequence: TGTGCCAGCAGCCAGACTAGCGGGAGGACCTACGAGCAGTACTTC.

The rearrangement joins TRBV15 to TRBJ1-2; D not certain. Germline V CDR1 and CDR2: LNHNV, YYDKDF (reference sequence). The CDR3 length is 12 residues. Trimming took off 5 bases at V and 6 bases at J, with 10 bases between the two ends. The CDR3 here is CATSWRRDGYTF. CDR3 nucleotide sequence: TGTGCCACCAGCTGGCGACGGGATGGCTACACCTTC.

DNA of the CDR3: TGTGCCAGCAGTTACGACCGGGACAGGGAGGCAGATACGCAGTATTTT. Residues: CASSYDRDREADTQYF. The chain is built from TRBV6-2 or TRBV6-3 and TRBJ2-3; 9 nucleotides agree with TRBD1. The CDR3 loop spans 16 amino acids. V trimming: 2 bases; J trimming: 4 bases; junction bases outside the gene matches: 7. Germline V gene lookup returns CDR1 MNHEY and CDR2 SVGEGT.